The 14 T cell receptor beta chains below come from one sample, sequenced in a study of T cells after yellow fever vaccination. TCRdb fed the 5' RACE reads into MiXCR, producing one record per CDR3 protein. The table includes about 140,000 distinct CDR3 sequences, about 7.7% detected once. The sequencing used CD4+ T cells sorted from PBMCs, collected 5 days after the yellow fever booster vaccination. Receptors originate from a man aged 25 to 40 who received the YFV17D yellow fever vaccine.

The table lists this clonotype with many counts. The chain couples TRBV10-2 to TRBJ2-2, with 9 bases aligning to TRBD1. V lost 3 bases and J lost 2; bases outside the gene matches: 4. Germline loops: CDR1 WSHSY, CDR2 SAAADI. This CDR3 comprises 16 residues. CDR3 loop: CASSDWTGENTGELFF. The DNA for the CDR3 is TGCGCCAGCAGTGATTGGACAGGGGAAAACACCGGGGAGCTGTTTTTT.

This clonotype was observed many times. J is TRBJ2-1 and V is TRBV5-6; D remains unclear. This CDR3 has 16 amino acids. Between the trimmed V and J ends, which lost 0 bases and 0 bases, there was a span of 10 bases. Germline loops: CDR1 SGHDT, CDR2 YYEEEE. The CDR3 region has the DNA TGTGCCAGCAGCTTGGGGCCATCCCCCTCCTACAATGAGCAGTTCTTC. Translation: CASSLGPSPSYNEQFF.

This clonotype was observed at least ten times. This chain joins TRBV3-1 and TRBJ2-7; tentative D call: TRBD1 (6 bases). The ends were cut back, 4 bases at V and 5 bases at J, with 12 bases in the middle. Per the germline V gene, CDR1 is LGHDT and CDR2 is YNNKEL (reference sequence). The CDR3 runs 13 residues. The DNA for the CDR3 is TGTGCCAGCAGCCTCCTAAGGGGGAACGAGCAGTACTTC. The encoded protein is CASSLLRGNEQYF.

This clonotype was seen repeatedly, ten times or more. The chain couples TRBV20-1 to TRBJ2-2; tentatively, D is TRBD1 or TRBD2 (6 bases each). Germline values: CDR1 DFQATT, CDR2 SNEGSKA (reference sequence). Trimming stripped 6 bases from V and 2 bases from J, with 13 bases between. The CDR3 loop spans 14 amino acids. The CDR3 DNA reads as TGCAGTGCCACAGGGACTTTCAACACCGGGGAGCTGTTTTTT. It specifies CSATGTFNTGELFF.

This clonotype was counted ten times or more. The rearrangement uses TRBV21-1 and TRBJ2-7. TRBV21-1 is flagged as a pseudogene. The CDR3 loop spans 13 amino acids. The CDR3 loop is CASSKGTVYEQYF. The CDR3 DNA reads as TGTGCCAGCAGCAAAGGAACGGTCTACGAGCAGTACTTC.

This clonotype was picked up a small number of times. V and J are TRBV12-3 or TRBV12-4 and TRBJ2-1; 12 bases agree with TRBD1. The CDR3 runs 16 residues. Trimming at V came to 5 bases and at J to 1 base, leaving 3 bases not matched to a gene. The CDR3 reads CASSMGQGASYNEQFF. As DNA, the CDR3 is TGTGCCAGCAGTATGGGACAGGGGGCTTCCTACAATGAGCAGTTCTTC.

This clonotype has ten or more counts. J is TRBJ2-5 and V is TRBV7-2, with D possibly being TRBD2 (6 bases). The CDR3 runs 13 residues. Between the trimmed V and J ends, which lost 3 bases and 5 bases, there was a span of 10 bases. Germline V gene data show CDR1 as SGHTA and CDR2 as FQGNSA. The CDR3 loop reads CASSFGGIETQYF. CDR3 bases: TGTGCCAGCAGCTTTGGGGGGATTGAGACCCAGTACTTC. Filled out from reference TRBV7-2 and TRBJ2-5, the complete variable domain reads GAGVSQSPSNKVTEKGKDVELRCDPISGHTALYWYRQSLGQGLEFLIYFQGNSAPDKSGLPSDRFSAERTGGSVSTLTIQRTQQEDSAVYLCASSFGGIETQYFGPGTRLLVL.

V is TRBV5-4 and J is TRBJ2-1; 11 bases match TRBD2. The CDR3 totals 15 residues. From germline, CDR1 is SGHNT and CDR2 YYREEE (reference sequence). Trimming at V came to 4 bases and at J to 9 bases, leaving 9 bases not matched to a gene. The CDR3 is CASSPPSGRTGEQFF. DNA for the CDR3: TGTGCCAGCAGCCCCCCTAGCGGGAGGACGGGTGAGCAGTTCTTC.

This clonotype was counted a few times. This sequence joins TRBV27 and TRBJ2-5; 7 bases line up with TRBD2. This CDR3 is built from 13 residues. The V and J ends lost 4 bases and 14 bases, in that order; junction bases with no gene match: 13. Germline CDR1 MNHEY, CDR2 SMNVEV (reference sequence). The CDR3 sequence: CASSSPLTGTIYF. CDR3 sequence (DNA): TGTGCCAGCAGTTCCCCCTTGACCGGGACTATTTACTTC.

This clonotype has at least ten counts. The gene calls are TRBV11-1 and TRBJ2-2; TRBD2 agrees at 12 bases. The trim removed 1 base at V and 4 bases at J, leaving 7 bases unmatched. The CDR3 is 18 amino acids. Germline values: CDR1 SGHAT, CDR2 FQDESV (reference sequence). CDR3 region: CASSLGLLAGGLTGELFF. The CDR3 DNA reads TGTGCCAGCAGCTTAGGACTACTAGCGGGAGGACTCACCGGGGAGCTGTTTTTT.

This clonotype was recorded at least ten times. J is TRBJ1-4 and V is TRBV30; 7 bases agree with TRBD1. V trimming: 3 bases; J trimming: 5 bases; junction bases outside the gene matches: 9. The CDR3 length is 15 residues. Germline V gene lookup returns CDR1 GTSNPN and CDR2 SVGIG (reference sequence). In nucleotides, the CDR3 is TGTGCCTGGAGGGCGCCGGGACAGTGGAATGAAAAACTGTTTTTT. It translates to CAWRAPGQWNEKLFF.

This chain uses TRBV7-2 with TRBJ1-6; D perhaps matches TRBD1 (5 bases). The V and J ends lost 5 bases and 14 bases respectively, with 22 bases between them. From germline, CDR1 is SGHTA and CDR2 FQGNSA. The CDR3 runs 15 residues. CDR3 DNA: TGTGCCAGCAGCCAGCGGGGACCGGGAGCCGGGGCCCTCCACTTT. This encodes CASSQRGPGAGALHF.

This sequence joins TRBV27 and TRBJ2-7, with 11 nucleotides matching TRBD2. Unmatched junction bases numbered 6, after V lost 4 bases and J lost 4 bases. Germline lookup yields CDR1 MNHEY and CDR2 SMNVEV (reference sequence). The CDR3 sequence is 15 residues long. The CDR3 region has the DNA TGTGCCAGCAGTTCACCGACTAGCGGGACATACGAGCAGTACTTC. Residues: CASSSPTSGTYEQYF.

This clonotype was detected many times. The chain has TRBV5-6 and TRBJ2-7; 7 bases align to TRBD2. The V and J ends lost 4 bases and 7 bases, in that order; junction bases with no gene match: 8. This CDR3 contains 13 residues. Germline V gives CDR1 SGHDT, CDR2 YYEEEE. The CDR3 is CASSTTSSREQYF. The CDR3 region has the DNA TGTGCCAGCAGCACGACTAGCTCTCGGGAGCAGTACTTC.